This T cell receptor beta chain appears in the sequencing data of a study of PD-L1 blockade in urothelial cancer. For the study at large: Patients took up atezolizumab at some point between 2013 and 2014 at 1,200 mg intravenously every 3 weeks. Blood underwent analysis 3 weeks (second dose) and 6 weeks after treatment began. When blood samples were assessed, the median T cell count was some 150,000.

Profiled with immunoSEQ multiplex PCR; TCRdb holds only in-frame clones, not every one. The table shows under 35,000 clones, with about 88% occurring only once. This sample's time point: peripheral blood 6 weeks after treatment start. Urothelial carcinoma in patients was locally advanced or metastatic. The receptor comes from an older man with urothelial cancer. The starting material was PBMCs, obtained around atezolizumab (anti-PD-L1) treatment.

The CDR3 sequence is CASSLRGPSGNEQFF. CDR3 DNA sequence: TGTGCCAGCAGCCTTCGAGGGCCCTCGGGCAATGAGCAGTTCTTC. The chain has TRBV11-2 and TRBJ2-1; possibly TRBD2 for D (5 bases). The CDR3 has 15 amino acids. V gave up 5 bases and J gave up 6 bases, with 17 bases separating them. CDR1 and CDR2 (germline): SGHAT, FQNNGV.